The present T cell receptor (beta chain) was sequenced within a study of OX40 agonist ivuxolimab in advanced cancers. Study-wide context: Patients enrolled in dose escalation were diagnosed with hepatocellular carcinoma, melanoma, renal cell or head and neck cancer. Prior anti-PD-1, anti-PD-L1 or anti-CTLA-4 therapy was allowed; 40% to 50% had some. Three partial responders included one hepatocellular carcinoma patient and two cutaneous melanoma patients.

Only in-frame clones appear in the TCRdb table, and some are missing; sequencing was by immunoSEQ multiplex PCR. This sample has some 43,000 clones, with just over 85% found just once. This CDR3 contains 13 residues. The V gene lost 4 bases and the J gene lost 7 bases, with 13 bases spanning the gap. The germline V gene encodes CDR1 SNHLY and CDR2 FYNNEI. The starting material was CD4+ or CD8+ T cells sorted from blood, obtained in a trial of the OX40 agonist ivuxolimab. The receptor's source is an adult with an advanced solid tumor such as melanoma, head and neck, liver or kidney cancer. The V call is TRBV2, the J call TRBJ2-5; a possible D gene is TRBD1 (5 bases). In nucleotides, the CDR3 is TGTGCCAGCAGTGCACAGGCACCCAGGACCCAGTACTTC. Translation: CASSAQAPRTQYF.